These 18 T cell receptor beta chains were sequenced from one sample in a study of shared clonotypes between healthy human individuals. Libraries were prepared by immunoSEQ multiplex PCR; TCRdb keeps only in-frame clonotypes and omits some of them. The data hold over 2 million clones, with just under 95% observed a single time. The sequencing input was naive CD4+ T cells from PBMCs. Subset given: CD45RA+ positively selected. The receptors here all came from a man younger than 30 in good health. Some clones in this sample may be carry-over from other donors' samples.

The chain combines TRBV5-6 with TRBJ1-2, with TRBD1 matching 9 bases. CDR1 is SGHDT, CDR2 YYEEEE, per germline. This CDR3 has 13 amino acids. V was clipped by 2 bases and J by 7 bases; unmatched bases: 3. This CDR3 is CASSLSDRGGYTF. In DNA form, the CDR3 reads TGTGCCAGCAGCTTATCGGACAGGGGTGGCTACACCTTC. The full variable domain, in which reference TRBV5-6 and TRBJ1-2 provide the parts outside the CDR3, is DAGVTQSPTHLIKTRGQQVTLRCSPKSGHDTVSWYQQALGQGPQFIFQYYEEEERQRGNFPDRFSGHQFPNYSSELNVNALLLGDSALYLCASSLSDRGGYTFGSGTRLTVV.

The V gene is TRBV2, the J gene TRBJ1-3, with TRBD1 identical over 7 bases. Germline assignment: CDR1 SNHLY and CDR2 FYNNEI. V lost 5 bases to trimming and J lost 0 bases; unmatched junction nucleotides: 7. This CDR3 has 16 residues. The CDR3, as DNA: TGTGCCAGCAGTCCGGGACAGCGAGCCTCTGGAAACACCATATATTTT. Translation: CASSPGQRASGNTIYF.

V usage is TRBV4-1 and J usage is TRBJ1-1; 8 bases fit TRBD1. The CDR3 is 15 amino acids. Looked up from germline, CDR1 is MGHRA and CDR2 is YSYEKL. V dropped 1 base and J dropped 7; count of bases not matched to a gene: 8. CDR3 in amino acids: CASSQGTGRRNEAFF. CDR3 coding DNA: TGCGCCAGCAGCCAAGGGACAGGGCGTCGTAATGAAGCTTTCTTT.

Details on this clone: The same CDR3 is also encoded by other DNA sequences in this sample. The chain combines TRBV7-3 with TRBJ1-5; D is undetermined. Per germline, CDR1 SGHTA and CDR2 FQGTGA. This CDR3 comprises 13 residues. V lost 5 bases and J lost 0, with 5 bases in between. The CDR3 nucleotides are TGTGCCAGCAGCCCTGATAGCAATCAGCCCCAGCATTTT. It codes for CASSPDSNQPQHF.

On this clone itself: The same CDR3 arises from other DNA sequences in this sample as well. The genes are TRBV9 and TRBJ2-1; 7 bases fit TRBD1. With 3 bases clipped from V and 2 bases from J, the junction kept 5 bases outside the gene matches. Germline CDR1 reads SGDLS; CDR2 reads YYNGEE. This CDR3 comprises 15 residues. The CDR3 here is CASSGTGDTYNEQFF. CDR3 DNA: TGTGCCAGCAGCGGAACAGGGGACACCTACAATGAGCAGTTCTTC.

This clone was observed a single time. The J gene is TRBJ2-5, the V gene TRBV4-2, with 12 positions matching TRBD2. In germline, CDR1 is LGHNA, CDR2 YNFKEQ. CDR3 size: 16 residues. The trim removed 4 bases at V and 5 bases at J, leaving 8 bases unmatched. CDR3 residues: CASSRTRLAGVETQYF. The CDR3 DNA reads TGTGCCAGCAGCCGTACTCGACTAGCGGGAGTGGAGACCCAGTACTTC.

CDR3 nucleotides: TGTGCCTGGACTCAGGGACTAGCGGACTCCTACAATGAGCAGTTCTTC. Translating it yields CAWTQGLADSYNEQFF. The chain carries TRBV30 and TRBJ2-1; 11 bases match TRBD2. This CDR3 is 16 amino acids long. CDR1 GTSNPN and CDR2 SVGIG come from the germline V gene (reference sequence). With 4 bases clipped from V and 0 bases from J, the junction kept 5 bases outside the gene matches.

The rearrangement uses TRBV9 and TRBJ2-7; D may be TRBD1 (8 bases). This CDR3 is 14 amino acids long. The V end was cut by 3 bases, the J end by 4 bases, with 14 bases between. CDR1 SGDLS and CDR2 YYNGEE come from the germline V gene. This chain's CDR3 is CASSEQGGFYEQYF. The CDR3 region has the DNA TGTGCCAGCAGCGAACAGGGGGGGTTTTACGAGCAGTACTTC.

The chain recombines TRBV7-3 with TRBJ2-1, with unresolved D. This CDR3 is 16 amino acids long. Germline V gene data show CDR1 as SGHTA and CDR2 as FQGTGA. The V end lost 1 base, the J end lost 7 bases, and 17 bases lay between the germline ends. CDR3 amino acids: CASSLMPGRLGNEQFF. CDR3 DNA: TGTGCCAGCAGCTTAATGCCGGGCCGGCTGGGTAATGAGCAGTTCTTC.

This chain uses TRBV15 with TRBJ1-1; no firm D call. Per germline, CDR1 LNHNV and CDR2 YYDKDF (reference sequence). V was clipped by 0 bases and J by 0 bases, with 17 bases between them. This CDR3 is built from 18 residues. The CDR3: CATSRETLRARMNTEAFF. CDR3 DNA: TGTGCCACCAGCAGAGAAACTCTAAGGGCTAGAATGAACACTGAAGCTTTCTTT.

The V gene is TRBV6-6, the J gene TRBJ1-4; weak D call: TRBD1 (6 bases). Trimming stripped 5 bases from V and 8 bases from J, with 18 bases between. CDR3 size: 15 residues. Germline V CDR1 and CDR2: MNHNY, SVGAGI (reference sequence). The CDR3 region is CASSDGTFGGEKLFF. The CDR3 DNA is TGTGCCAGCAGTGACGGGACATTCGGGGGGGAAAAACTGTTTTTT.

The DNA of the CDR3 is TGTGCCAGCAGCGCGTTACAGGGCCGTGGCTATGGCTACACCTTC. Residues: CASSALQGRGYGYTF. This chain uses TRBV5-4 with TRBJ1-2, with D tentatively TRBD1 (6 bases). The CDR3 covers 15 residues. Trimming took off 4 bases at V and 4 bases at J, with 17 bases between the two ends. Germline assignment: CDR1 SGHNT and CDR2 YYREEE (reference sequence).

CDR3 in amino acids: CASSILAGGPVEQYF. The CDR3 DNA follows: TGTGCCAGTAGTATACTAGCGGGAGGGCCGGTCGAGCAGTACTTC. This chain links TRBV19 with TRBJ2-7; 12 nucleotides line up with TRBD2. The germline CDR1 and CDR2 sequences are LNHDA and SQIVND (reference sequence). The ends lost 2 bases at V and 6 bases at J; junction bases unmatched: 5. The CDR3 is made up of 15 amino acids.

This clone appeared a few times. Other nucleotide sequences from this sample produce the same CDR3. The chain carries TRBV5-1 and TRBJ2-7, with D possibly matching TRBD1 (5 bases). The V end lost 0 bases, the J end lost 7 bases, and 5 bases lay between the germline ends. The CDR3 length is 11 residues. CDR1 and CDR2 from the germline V gene are SGHRS and YFSETQ. The CDR3 region is CASSLEGEQYF. CDR3 DNA: TGCGCCAGCAGCTTGGAGGGGGAGCAGTACTTC.

The rearrangement links TRBV6-6 to TRBJ2-2; tentative D call: TRBD2 (5 bases). Germline V lookup: CDR1 MNHNY, CDR2 SVGAGI (reference sequence). V gave up 6 bases and J gave up 7 bases, with 15 bases separating them. The CDR3 is made up of 14 amino acids. CDR3: CASSLDARGGELFF. CDR3 DNA: TGTGCCAGCAGCTTGGACGCCCGGGGCGGGGAGCTGTTTTTT.

The genes are TRBV18 and TRBJ2-6, with D possibly TRBD2 on 5 matching bases. This CDR3 has 18 residues. Germline CDR1 KGHSH, CDR2 LQKENI. Trimming removed 3 bases at V and 1 base at J, with 16 bases between. The CDR3 spells CASSPQGLMGSGANVLTF. DNA for the CDR3: TGTGCCAGCTCACCCCAAGGACTCATGGGATCTGGGGCCAACGTCCTGACTTTC.

The CDR3 nucleotides are TGCGCCAGCAGCTCCACCCTGACAGGGAGCACCGGGGAGCTGTTTTTT. Protein sequence: CASSSTLTGSTGELFF. This chain connects TRBV5-1 to TRBJ2-2, with 7 bases matching TRBD1. The CDR3 length is 16 residues. J lost 4 bases, V lost 3 bases, and 9 bases had no gene match. Germline CDR1 SGHRS, CDR2 YFSETQ.

This clone was recorded only once. V is TRBV7-2 and J is TRBJ2-1; TRBD2 matches at 9 bases. Trimming removed 5 bases from V and 0 bases from J; junction bases left unmatched: 5. Germline CDR1 SGHTA, CDR2 FQGNSA. The CDR3 spans 16 residues. This CDR3 reads CASSHGSGSSYNEQFF. The CDR3 region has the DNA TGTGCCAGCAGCCATGGTAGCGGGAGCTCCTACAATGAGCAGTTCTTC.